These 6 T cell receptor beta chains share one sample of origin, sequenced in a study of blood T cell repertoires in COVID-19. TCRdb keeps only in-frame clones here, not all; method: immunoSEQ multiplex PCR. The repertoire has about 200,000 clones, 70% to 90% of them found once; the top ten carry roughly 25%. The sequenced material came from PBMCs or T cells enriched from blood (not recorded which). Receptor source: a woman between 40 and 50 years old in a cohort exposed to, infected with or recovered from COVID-19 (not recorded which).

This clone was seen only once. The chain couples TRBV5-1 to TRBJ2-3, with 8 bases that match TRBD2. CDR1 is SGHRS and CDR2 is YFSETQ in the germline V gene. The CDR3 is 15 amino acids. V trimming: 2 bases; J trimming: 5 bases; junction bases outside the gene matches: 7. The CDR3 region has the DNA TGCGCCAGCAGCTTCTTCGGGGGGGCCATAGATACGCAGTATTTT. Its translation is CASSFFGGAIDTQYF.

In regard to this clone: This sample also contains other DNA sequences that code for the same CDR3. The chain uses TRBV9 and TRBJ1-6; D is possibly TRBD1 (6 bases). V dropped 0 bases and J dropped 7 bases, with 11 bases sitting between them. Germline lookup yields CDR1 SGDLS and CDR2 YYNGEE. This CDR3 comprises 15 residues. The CDR3 protein is CASSVGGQGNSPLHF. The CDR3 DNA follows: TGTGCCAGCAGCGTAGGTGGGCAGGGGAATTCACCCCTCCACTTT.

The gene calls are TRBV18 and TRBJ2-2; D gene unclear. Looked up from germline, CDR1 is KGHSH and CDR2 is LQKENI. There are 16 residues in the CDR3. V was trimmed by 4 bases and J by 4 bases, leaving 16 bases between them. CDR3 in amino acids: CASSLRLVGFTGELFF. The CDR3 DNA follows: TGTGCCAGCTCACTTCGACTTGTCGGGTTCACCGGGGAGCTGTTTTTT.

This chain links TRBV7-2 with TRBJ1-4; 9 positions match TRBD1. CDR1 is SGHTA and CDR2 is FQGNSA in the germline V gene. This CDR3 is 15 amino acids long. V dropped 3 bases and J dropped 4; count of bases not matched to a gene: 3. CDR3 region: CASSFQTGGNEKLFF. The DNA for the CDR3 is TGTGCCAGCAGCTTCCAGACAGGGGGTAATGAAAAACTGTTTTTT.

In its sample, this clone was seen many times. V is TRBV7-8 and J is TRBJ2-7, with 8 bases identical to TRBD1. V lost 5 bases and J lost 4; bases outside the gene matches: 7. The germline gives CDR1 SGHVS, CDR2 FQNEAQ. This CDR3 is 14 amino acids long. The CDR3 DNA follows: TGTGCCAGCAGCGGTGGGGACAGGTATTACGAGCAGTACTTC. This gives the protein CASSGGDRYYEQYF. Based on the CDR3 plus reference TRBV7-8 and TRBJ2-7, the full variable domain is GAGVSQSPRYKVAKRGQDVALRCDPISGHVSLFWYQQALGQGPEFLTYFQNEAQLDKSGLPSDRFFAERPEGSVSTLKIQRTQQEDSAVYLCASSGGDRYYEQYFGPGTRLTVT.

The chain has TRBV4-2 and TRBJ2-2; TRBD1 matches 8 bases. The CDR3 is made up of 16 amino acids. Trimming took 1 base from V and 9 from J; bases not matched to a gene: 10. Germline CDR1 reads LGHNA; CDR2 reads YNFKEQ. The CDR3 reads CASSQALGQGDRELFF. The DNA for the CDR3 is TGTGCCAGCAGCCAAGCCCTTGGACAGGGCGACAGGGAGCTGTTTTTT.